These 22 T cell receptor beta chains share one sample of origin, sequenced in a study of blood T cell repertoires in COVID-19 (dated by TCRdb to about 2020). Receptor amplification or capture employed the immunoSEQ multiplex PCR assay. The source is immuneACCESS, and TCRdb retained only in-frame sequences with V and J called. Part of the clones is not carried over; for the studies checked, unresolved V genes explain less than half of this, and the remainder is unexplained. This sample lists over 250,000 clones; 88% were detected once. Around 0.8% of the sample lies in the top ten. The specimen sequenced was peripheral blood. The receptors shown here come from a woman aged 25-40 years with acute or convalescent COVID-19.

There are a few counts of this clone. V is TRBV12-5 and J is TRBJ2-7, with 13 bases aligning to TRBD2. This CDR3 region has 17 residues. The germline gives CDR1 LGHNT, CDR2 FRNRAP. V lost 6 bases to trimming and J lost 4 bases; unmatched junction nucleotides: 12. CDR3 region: CASGLRTSGSDSYEQYF. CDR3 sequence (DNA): TGTGCTAGTGGCCTCAGGACTAGCGGGAGTGACAGTTACGAGCAGTACTTC.

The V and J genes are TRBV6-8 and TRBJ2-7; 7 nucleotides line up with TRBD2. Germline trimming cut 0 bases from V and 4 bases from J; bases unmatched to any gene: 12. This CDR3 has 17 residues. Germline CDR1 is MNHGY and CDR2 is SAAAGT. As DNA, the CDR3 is TGTGCCAGCAGTTACTCGAAGAGGCGACTAGCCGAGTACGAGCAGTACTTC. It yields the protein CASSYSKRRLAEYEQYF.

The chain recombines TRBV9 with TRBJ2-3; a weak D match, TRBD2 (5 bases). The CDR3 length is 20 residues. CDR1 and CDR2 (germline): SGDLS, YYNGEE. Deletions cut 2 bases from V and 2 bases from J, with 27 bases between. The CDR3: CASSVGQGRPLQPITDTQYF. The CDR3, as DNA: TGTGCCAGCAGCGTTGGGCAAGGGAGACCATTACAACCGATCACAGATACGCAGTATTTT. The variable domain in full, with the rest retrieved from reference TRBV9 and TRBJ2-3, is DSGVTQTPKHLITATGQRVTLRCSPRSGDLSVYWYQQSLDQGLQFLIQYYNGEERAKGNILERFSAQQFPDLHSELNLSSLELGDSALYFCASSVGQGRPLQPITDTQYFGPGTRLTVL.

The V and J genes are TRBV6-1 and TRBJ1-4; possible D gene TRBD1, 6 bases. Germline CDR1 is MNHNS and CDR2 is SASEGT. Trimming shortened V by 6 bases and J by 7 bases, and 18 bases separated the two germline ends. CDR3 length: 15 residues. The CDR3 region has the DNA TGTGCCAGCAGCAAGAATCAGGGGTTAGGTGAAAAACTGTTTTTT. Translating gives CASSKNQGLGEKLFF.

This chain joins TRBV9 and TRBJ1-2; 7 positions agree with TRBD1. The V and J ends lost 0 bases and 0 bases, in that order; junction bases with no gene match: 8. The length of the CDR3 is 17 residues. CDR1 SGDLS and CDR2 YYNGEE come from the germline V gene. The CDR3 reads CASSVAPGGIANYGYTF. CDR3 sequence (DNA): TGTGCCAGCAGCGTAGCGCCAGGGGGGATAGCTAACTATGGCTACACCTTC. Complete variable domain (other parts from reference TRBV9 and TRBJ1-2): DSGVTQTPKHLITATGQRVTLRCSPRSGDLSVYWYQQSLDQGLQFLIQYYNGEERAKGNILERFSAQQFPDLHSELNLSSLELGDSALYFCASSVAPGGIANYGYTFGSGTRLTVV.

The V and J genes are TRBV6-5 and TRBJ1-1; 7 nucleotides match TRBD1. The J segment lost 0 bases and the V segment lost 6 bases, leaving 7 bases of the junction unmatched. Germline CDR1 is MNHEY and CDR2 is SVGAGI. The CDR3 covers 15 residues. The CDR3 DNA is TGTGCCAGCAGCTCGGGACAGACTATGAACACTGAAGCTTTCTTT. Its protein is CASSSGQTMNTEAFF.

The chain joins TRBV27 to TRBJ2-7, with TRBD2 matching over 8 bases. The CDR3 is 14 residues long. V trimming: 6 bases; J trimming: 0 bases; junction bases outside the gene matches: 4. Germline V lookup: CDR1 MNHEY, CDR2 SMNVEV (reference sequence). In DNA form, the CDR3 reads TGTGCCAGCAGGATACTAGCGGACTCCTACGAGCAGTACTTC. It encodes CASRILADSYEQYF.

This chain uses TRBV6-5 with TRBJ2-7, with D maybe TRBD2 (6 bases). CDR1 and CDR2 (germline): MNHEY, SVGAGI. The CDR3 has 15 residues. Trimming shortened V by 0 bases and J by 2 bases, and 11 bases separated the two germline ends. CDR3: CASSYSGGATYEQYF. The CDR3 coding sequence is TGTGCCAGCAGTTACTCTGGAGGGGCTACCTACGAGCAGTACTTC.

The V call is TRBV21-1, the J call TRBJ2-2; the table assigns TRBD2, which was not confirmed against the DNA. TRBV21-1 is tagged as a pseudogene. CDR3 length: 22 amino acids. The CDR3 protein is CASSKSRDFRGTPGSRTGELFF. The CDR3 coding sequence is TGTGCCAGCAGCAAATCAAGGGACTTTCGGGGGACTCCTGGGTCGCGCACCGGGGAGCTGTTTTTT.

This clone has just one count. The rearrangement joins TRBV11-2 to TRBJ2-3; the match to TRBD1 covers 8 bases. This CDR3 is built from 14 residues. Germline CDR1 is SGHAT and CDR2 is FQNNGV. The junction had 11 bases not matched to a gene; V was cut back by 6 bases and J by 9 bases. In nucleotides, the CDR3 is TGTGCCAGCAGTCCGGACAGGGCCGAAGGGACGCAGTATTTT. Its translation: CASSPDRAEGTQYF.

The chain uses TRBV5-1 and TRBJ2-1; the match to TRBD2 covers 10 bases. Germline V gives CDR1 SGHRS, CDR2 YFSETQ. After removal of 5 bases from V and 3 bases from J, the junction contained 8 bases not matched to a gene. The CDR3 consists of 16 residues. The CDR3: CASRGDSGRLYNEQFF. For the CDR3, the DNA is TGCGCCAGCAGAGGGGATAGCGGGAGGCTCTACAATGAGCAGTTCTTC.

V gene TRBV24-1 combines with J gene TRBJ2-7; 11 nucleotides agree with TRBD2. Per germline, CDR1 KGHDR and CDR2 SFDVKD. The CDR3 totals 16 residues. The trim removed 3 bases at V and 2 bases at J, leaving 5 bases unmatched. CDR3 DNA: TGTGCCACCAGTGATGTGACTAGCGGGAAACCCTACGAGCAGTACTTC. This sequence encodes CATSDVTSGKPYEQYF.

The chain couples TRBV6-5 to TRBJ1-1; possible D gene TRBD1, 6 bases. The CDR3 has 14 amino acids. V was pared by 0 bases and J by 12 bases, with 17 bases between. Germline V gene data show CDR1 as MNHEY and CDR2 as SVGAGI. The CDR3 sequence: CASSYSNRDDQSFF. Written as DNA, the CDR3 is TGTGCCAGCAGTTACTCGAACAGGGATGATCAATCTTTCTTT.

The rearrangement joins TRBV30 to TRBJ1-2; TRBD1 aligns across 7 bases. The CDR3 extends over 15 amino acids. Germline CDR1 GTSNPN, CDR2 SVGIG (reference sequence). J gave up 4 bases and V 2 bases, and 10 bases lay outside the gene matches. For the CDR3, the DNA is TGTGCCTGGAGTCACCTGGGACAGAGCTTCTATGGCTACACCTTC. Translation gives CAWSHLGQSFYGYTF.

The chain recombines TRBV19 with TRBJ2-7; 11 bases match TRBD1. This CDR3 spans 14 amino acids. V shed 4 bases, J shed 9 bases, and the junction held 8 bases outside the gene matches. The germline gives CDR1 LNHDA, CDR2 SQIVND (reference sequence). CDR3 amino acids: CASSSPGQGGGQYF. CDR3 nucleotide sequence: TGTGCCAGTAGTAGCCCGGGACAGGGGGGAGGGCAGTACTTC.

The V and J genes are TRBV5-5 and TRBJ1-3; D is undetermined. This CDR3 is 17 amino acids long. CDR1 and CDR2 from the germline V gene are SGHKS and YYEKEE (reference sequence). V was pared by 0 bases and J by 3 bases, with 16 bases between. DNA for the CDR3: TGTGCCAGCAGCTTGGCCGGCGGGAAGAACTTTGGAAACACCATATATTTT. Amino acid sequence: CASSLAGGKNFGNTIYF.

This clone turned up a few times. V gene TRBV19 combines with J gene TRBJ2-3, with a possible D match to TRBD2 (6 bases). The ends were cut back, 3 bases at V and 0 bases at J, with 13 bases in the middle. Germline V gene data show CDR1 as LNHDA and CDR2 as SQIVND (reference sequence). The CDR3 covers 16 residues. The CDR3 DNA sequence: TGTGCCAGTAGTATTCCCGGACTATCTAGCACAGATACGCAGTATTTT. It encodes CASSIPGLSSTDTQYF.

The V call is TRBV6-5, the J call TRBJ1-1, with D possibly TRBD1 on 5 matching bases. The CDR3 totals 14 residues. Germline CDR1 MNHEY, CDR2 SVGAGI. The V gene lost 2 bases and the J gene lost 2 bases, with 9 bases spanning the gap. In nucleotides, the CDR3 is TGTGCCAGCAGTTACAGGGGCCTCAACACTGAAGCTTTCTTT. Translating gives CASSYRGLNTEAFF.

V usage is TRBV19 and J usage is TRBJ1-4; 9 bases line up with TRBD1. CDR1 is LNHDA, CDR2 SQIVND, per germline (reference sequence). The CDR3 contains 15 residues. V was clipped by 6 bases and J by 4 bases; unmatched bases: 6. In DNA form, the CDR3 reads TGTGCCAGTAGACCCCCGGGACAGGGTAATGAAAAACTGTTTTTT. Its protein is CASRPPGQGNEKLFF.

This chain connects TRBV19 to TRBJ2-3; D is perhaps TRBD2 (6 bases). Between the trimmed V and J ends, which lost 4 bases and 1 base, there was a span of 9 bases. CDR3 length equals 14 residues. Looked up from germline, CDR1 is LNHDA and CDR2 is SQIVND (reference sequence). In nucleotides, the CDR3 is TGTGCCAGTAGTAACACGGGGGGCACAGATACGCAGTATTTT. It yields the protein CASSNTGGTDTQYF.

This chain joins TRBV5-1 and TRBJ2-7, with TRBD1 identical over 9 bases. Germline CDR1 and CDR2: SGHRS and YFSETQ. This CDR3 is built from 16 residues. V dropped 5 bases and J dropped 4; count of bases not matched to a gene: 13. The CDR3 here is CASRLAGTGFYYEQYF. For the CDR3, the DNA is TGCGCCAGCAGGCTAGCCGGGACAGGGTTCTATTACGAGCAGTACTTC.

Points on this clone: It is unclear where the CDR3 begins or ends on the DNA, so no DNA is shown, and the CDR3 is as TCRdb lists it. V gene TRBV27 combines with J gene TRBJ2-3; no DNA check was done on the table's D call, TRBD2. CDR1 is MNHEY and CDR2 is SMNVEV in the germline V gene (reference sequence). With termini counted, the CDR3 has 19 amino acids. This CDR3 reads CASSFSFGPGPRETDTQYF.